Each of the 2 T cell receptor beta chains below was sequenced from the same sample in a study of monozygotic twins with inflammatory bowel disease. TCRdb re-called the 5' RACE reads; every CDR3 protein appears as one record, without DNA. The sample includes approximately 400,000 distinct CDR3 sequences. The sequenced sample was blood. The receptors derive from a human donor with ulcerative colitis or Crohn's disease, or a healthy co-twin of an affected twin (not recorded which).

The chain has TRBV20-1 and TRBJ2-2; absent DNA, TCRdb's TRBD1 call cannot be checked. Germline CDR1 and CDR2: DFQATT and SNEGSKA (reference sequence). The CDR3 sequence is 14 residues long. The CDR3 spells CSASKQVNTGELFF.

The chain recombines TRBV7-6 with TRBJ2-7; TCRdb gives TRBD1 as the D gene, but with no DNA this cannot be confirmed. The germline V gene has CDR1 SGHVS and CDR2 FNYEAQ. CDR3 length equals 14 residues. The CDR3 sequence is CASSLRGISYEQYF.